The source of this T cell receptor (beta chain) is a study of T cell responses to AZD1222 COVID-19 vaccine. Method: immunoSEQ multiplex PCR; TCRdb's copy keeps in-frame clones and lacks some. The profile shows more than 140,000 clones, about 87% of them singletons. There are 15 residues in the CDR3. The germline V gene encodes CDR1 LNHNV and CDR2 YYDKDF (reference sequence). Trimming took 1 base from V and 2 from J, leaving 10 bases between them. Points from the study as a whole: Repertoires were obtained only post-peak T cell response. Across the whole spike, CD4 TCRs peaked at regions 160-218 and 743-854. Spike-specific TCR breadth and depth went up after people got two AZD1222 doses. Donors were mostly white British, more females; clonal diversity possibly underestimated.

Comment on this clone: What it binds is not known.

This chain uses TRBV15 with TRBJ2-3; D remains ambiguous. The specimen comprised peripheral blood, sampled on day 0 of MenACWY control vaccination. The sequence derives from an adult in good health. CDR3 residues: CATSRAAQDTDTQYF. The CDR3 nucleotides read TGTGCCACCAGCAGAGCCGCGCAGGACACAGATACGCAGTATTTT.